The clone carrying this T cell receptor (beta chain) has more than one count but fewer than ten. Its antigen is unknown. The data stem from a study of T cell repertoires in cytomegalovirus infection. Whole-study context: Recently identified HLA-C-restricted CMV epitopes were used, and well-studied HLA-B-restricted CMV epitopes were used as well. TCR beta signatures that were public indicated CMV infection and matching HLA type. Study-level points and caveats: It was HLA-C-restricted CMV-specific TCR beta clonotypes that dominated the response ex vivo. There were carriers of CMV plus the relevant HLA, and cumulative public TCR beta family frequency identified them.

TCRdb passed the reads through MiXCR, listing each CDR3 protein once. Among a few hundred thousand distinct CDR3 sequences listed, about 33% were seen once. The germline V gene encodes CDR1 SGHTA and CDR2 FQGNSA. V lost 4 bases to trimming and J lost 2 bases; unmatched junction nucleotides: 5. CDR3 length: 16 residues. The chain has TRBV7-2 and TRBJ2-3, with 11 bases identical to TRBD1. The specimen was cultured PBMCs, collected from culture after CMV antigen stimulation. The TCR was taken from a human donor in good health (CMV status not recorded). Some clones in this sample may be carry-over from other donors' samples. CDR3 DNA: TGTGCCAGCAGCTCGGGACAGGGGGGGATCACAGATACGCAGTATTTT. Translation: CASSSGQGGITDTQYF.